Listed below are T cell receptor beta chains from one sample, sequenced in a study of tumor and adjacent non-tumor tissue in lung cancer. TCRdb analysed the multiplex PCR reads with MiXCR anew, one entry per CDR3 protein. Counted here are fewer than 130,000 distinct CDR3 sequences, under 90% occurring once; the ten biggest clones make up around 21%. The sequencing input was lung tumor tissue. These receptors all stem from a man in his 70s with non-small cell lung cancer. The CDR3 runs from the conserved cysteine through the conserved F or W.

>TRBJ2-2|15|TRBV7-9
CASSARQTNTGERFF
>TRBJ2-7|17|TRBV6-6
CPSSLRLGDGVSYEQYF
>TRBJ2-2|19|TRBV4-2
CISSHAPTSGELTTGELFF
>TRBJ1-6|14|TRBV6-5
CASSCSIEGSPLHF
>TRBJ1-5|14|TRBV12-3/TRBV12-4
CTSTEGGFNQPQHF
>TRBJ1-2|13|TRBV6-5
CASKAGTGNDYTF
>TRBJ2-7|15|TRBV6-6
CASERRGGASYEQYF
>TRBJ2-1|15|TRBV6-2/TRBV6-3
CASSRCGAGINEQFF
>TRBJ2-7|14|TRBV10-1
CASSPRTALYEQYF
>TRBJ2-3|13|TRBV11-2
CASSLGGTDTQYF
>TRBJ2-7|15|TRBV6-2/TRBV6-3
CASSTKTGGSYDQYF
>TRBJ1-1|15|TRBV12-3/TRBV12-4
CASSHSGTGNIEAFF
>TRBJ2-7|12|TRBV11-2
CDRSNRGGEQYF
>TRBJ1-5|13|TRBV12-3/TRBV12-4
CVSSWDRVQSQHF
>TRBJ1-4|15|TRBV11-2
CASNRSGTSNEKLSF
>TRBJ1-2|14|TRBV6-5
CASSYSAPEGSYTF
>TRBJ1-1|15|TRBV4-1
CASSQVTGLDTETFF
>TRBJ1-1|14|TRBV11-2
CASSFGAGRNEAFF
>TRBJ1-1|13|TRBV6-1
CASTRTRETEACF
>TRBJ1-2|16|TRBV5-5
CTSSFEYLGQGRGYTF
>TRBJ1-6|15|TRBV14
CASNQEGPDNSLLHF
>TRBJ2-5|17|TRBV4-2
CASSRLTWGGLEETHYF
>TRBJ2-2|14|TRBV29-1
CSADIAGGIGELFF
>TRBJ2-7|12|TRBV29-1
CNVDDGSYEEYF
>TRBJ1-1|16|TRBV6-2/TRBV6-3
CASSYMSLGGDTEAFF
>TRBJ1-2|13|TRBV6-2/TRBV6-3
CGSSYQIGRFYTF
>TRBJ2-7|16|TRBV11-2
CASSPPTGTPTYDRYF
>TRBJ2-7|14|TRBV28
CASSLRQGNYDQYF
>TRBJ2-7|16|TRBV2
CASSEAIRGGLSEKYF
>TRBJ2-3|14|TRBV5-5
CVSGRSVPTDTQFF
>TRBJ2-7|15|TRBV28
CASASRRAWGYEQYF
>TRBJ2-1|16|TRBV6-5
CAITPLTGASYNEQFF
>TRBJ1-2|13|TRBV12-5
CASGRTDRSGFTF
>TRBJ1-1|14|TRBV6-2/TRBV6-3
CANSSIGGGTEAFF
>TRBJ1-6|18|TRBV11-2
CASSPRTGGNSYNSPLLF
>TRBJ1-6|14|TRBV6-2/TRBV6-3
CASSRPLPDSPLHF
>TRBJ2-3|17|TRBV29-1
CSLLPYVTGEGTDTQYF
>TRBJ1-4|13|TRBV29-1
CSVGQGSCEKLFF
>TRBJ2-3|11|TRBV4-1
CTSRDTDTQYF
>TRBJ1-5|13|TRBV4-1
CANSYAINQPQHF
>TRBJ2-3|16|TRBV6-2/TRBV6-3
CARSRSDMGGTDTQYF
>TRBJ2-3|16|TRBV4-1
CATSQGVQRNTDTQYF
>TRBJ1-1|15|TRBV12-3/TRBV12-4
CANSSGSGMNTEAFF
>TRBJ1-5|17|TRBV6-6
CTSSYGADRVGNQPEHF
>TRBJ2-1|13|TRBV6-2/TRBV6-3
CANNRGGYSEQFF
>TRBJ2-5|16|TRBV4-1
CVNSRLALANQETQYF
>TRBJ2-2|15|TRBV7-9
CATSWTTGGIGELFF
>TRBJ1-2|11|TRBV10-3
CAVGDPEDYTF
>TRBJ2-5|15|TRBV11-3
CASSQGQGAHVTQYF
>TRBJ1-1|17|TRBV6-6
CASRRNLWATTNIEAFF
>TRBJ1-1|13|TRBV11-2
CASNLDTSDKPFF
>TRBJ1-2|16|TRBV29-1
CSLVLYQSSGGDGYTF
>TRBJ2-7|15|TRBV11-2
CASILDQGGKYEQYF
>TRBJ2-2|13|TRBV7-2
CASRTGGAGELVF
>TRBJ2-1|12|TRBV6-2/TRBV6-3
CVSSYVVGEQLF
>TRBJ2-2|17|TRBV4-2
CASNRYGRGANTGELSF
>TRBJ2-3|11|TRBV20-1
CSAVGADTRYF
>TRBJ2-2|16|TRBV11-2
CAISLGGTGVAGELFF
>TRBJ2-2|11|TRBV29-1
CNALWTGKLFF
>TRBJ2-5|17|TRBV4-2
CASSRLSGGWLEETQYF